This passage covers 10 T cell receptor beta chains from one sample sequenced in a study of cytomegalovirus exposure and HLA in healthy donors. Amplification used 60 Vbeta primers and 13 Jbeta primers. Method: immunoSEQ multiplex PCR; TCRdb's copy keeps in-frame clones and lacks some. Among approximately 160,000 clones listed, 75% to 90% were seen once. Input material: PBMCs. Receptors were obtained from a human donor in good health.

This clone was seen only a few times. This chain connects TRBV5-1 to TRBJ1-2; 7 bases fit TRBD1. The V gene's germline CDR1 is SGHRS and CDR2 YFSETQ. The CDR3 is 15 residues long. V lost 0 bases to trimming and J lost 4 bases; unmatched junction nucleotides: 6. The chain's CDR3 is CASSLASGTAYGYTF. For the CDR3, the DNA is TGCGCCAGCAGCTTGGCTTCCGGGACAGCCTATGGCTACACCTTC. Looking up the rest from reference TRBV5-1 and TRBJ1-2 gives the full variable domain: KAGVTQTPRYLIKTRGQQVTLSCSPISGHRSVSWYQQTPGQGLQFLFEYFSETQRNKGNFPGRFSGRQFSNSRSEMNVSTLELGDSALYLCASSLASGTAYGYTFGSGTRLTVV.

This clone is a singleton in its sample. The chain has TRBV23-1 and TRBJ1-5, with TRBD1 matching 7 bases. TRBV23-1 belongs to the ORF category, with a function that is uncertain. The CDR3 length is 16 residues. V was clipped by 2 bases and J by 5 bases; unmatched bases: 9. In nucleotides, the CDR3 is TGCGCCAGCAGTCAACCGGAGGTAGGGGGCCATCAGCCCCAGCATTTT. Protein product: CASSQPEVGGHQPQHF.

V usage is TRBV19 and J usage is TRBJ1-1, with 7 bases fitting TRBD1. V shed 5 bases, J shed 3 bases, and the junction held 6 bases outside the gene matches. This CDR3 is 14 amino acids long. In germline, CDR1 is LNHDA, CDR2 SQIVND (reference sequence). CDR3 nucleotides: TGTGCCAGTAGTCCGACAGGGTTTGACACTGAAGCTTTCTTT. This sequence encodes CASSPTGFDTEAFF. Combining the CDR3 with reference TRBV19 and TRBJ1-1 gives the whole variable domain DGGITQSPKYLFRKEGQNVTLSCEQNLNHDAMYWYRQDPGQGLRLIYYSQIVNDFQKGDIAEGYSVSREKKESFPLTVTSAQKNPTAFYLCASSPTGFDTEAFFGQGTRLTVV.

This rearrangement joins TRBV9 to TRBJ1-4, with 8 bases identical to TRBD1. Per the germline V gene, CDR1 is SGDLS and CDR2 is YYNGEE. The CDR3 extends over 16 amino acids. J gave up 3 bases and V 2 bases, and 6 bases lay outside the gene matches. In DNA form, the CDR3 reads TGTGCCAGCAGCGTCCAGGGGGCGCAAGCTAATGAAAAACTGTTTTTT. It codes for CASSVQGAQANEKLFF.

In nucleotides, the CDR3 is TGTGCCAGCAGCGTAGAGTGGGCGGGGACCGGGGAGCTGTTTTTT. Encoded protein: CASSVEWAGTGELFF. V is TRBV9 and J is TRBJ2-2, with D possibly TRBD2 on 6 matching bases. Trimming cost V 0 bases and J 5 bases, with 11 bases left between them. Germline V gives CDR1 SGDLS, CDR2 YYNGEE. This CDR3 is built from 15 residues. Variable domain in full (rest from reference TRBV9 and TRBJ2-2): DSGVTQTPKHLITATGQRVTLRCSPRSGDLSVYWYQQSLDQGLQFLIQYYNGEERAKGNILERFSAQQFPDLHSELNLSSLELGDSALYFCASSVEWAGTGELFFGEGSRLTVL.

This clone showed up just a few times. The chain joins TRBV10-1 to TRBJ2-2; 10 bases line up with TRBD1. V dropped 2 bases and J dropped 6; count of bases not matched to a gene: 3. Germline V gene data show CDR1 as WNHNN and CDR2 as SYGVQD (reference sequence). The CDR3 is 15 amino acids. As DNA, the CDR3 is TGCGCCAGCAGTGAGGGACAGGGGGAAGCCGGGGAGCTGTTTTTT. Translating gives CASSEGQGEAGELFF.

The chain couples TRBV11-3 to TRBJ2-5; D unresolved. V was shortened by 5 bases and J by 1 base, with 5 bases between the two germline ends. The CDR3 is 12 residues long. Germline CDR1 and CDR2: SGHNT and YENEEA. CDR3 sequence (DNA): TGTGCCAGCAGCGAGTCCCAAGAGACCCAGTACTTC. Protein: CASSESQETQYF.

Of note for this clone: Other nucleotide sequences in the sample specify the same CDR3. The chain uses TRBV19 and TRBJ2-1; possibly TRBD2 for D (6 bases). This CDR3 has 14 amino acids. V lost 5 bases and J 3 bases, leaving 11 bases between the germline ends. Germline CDR1 reads LNHDA; CDR2 reads SQIVND (reference sequence). The CDR3 DNA follows: TGTGCCAGTAGTGGCGGCGGGGACTACAATGAGCAGTTCTTC. This encodes CASSGGGDYNEQFF.

The V call is TRBV2, the J call TRBJ2-7, with 7 bases fitting TRBD1. This CDR3 has 14 residues. Germline V gives CDR1 SNHLY, CDR2 FYNNEI. J gave up 3 bases and V 3 bases, and 5 bases lay outside the gene matches. The CDR3 region is CASSEGDSNYEQYF. CDR3 DNA sequence: TGTGCCAGCAGTGAGGGGGACAGCAACTACGAGCAGTACTTC.

This chain links TRBV4-1 with TRBJ2-7; D is ambiguous. V lost 0 bases and J 5 bases, leaving 5 bases between the germline ends. Germline V gene data show CDR1 as MGHRA and CDR2 as YSYEKL. The CDR3 contains 12 residues. The CDR3 region has the DNA TGCGCCAGCAGCCAAGATGTCAACGAGCAGTACTTC. Amino acids: CASSQDVNEQYF.